This TCR beta chain was profiled in a study of beta chain features in type 1 diabetes. Findings and limits, study-wide: Significant though moderate, a shortening of TCRB CDR3s appeared in all four CD4+ subsets of Type 1 diabetes patients.

There are a few counts of this clone. Its matching antigen is unknown. Trimming stripped 4 bases from V and 3 bases from J, with 18 bases between. Looked up from germline, CDR1 is SGHTA and CDR2 is FQGNSA. The CDR3 runs 16 residues. Expressed TCRB transcripts were sequenced, since all the RNA that had been isolated was reverse transcribed. Here immunoSEQ multiplex PCR was the method, and the copy in TCRdb shows in-frame clones only, minus some. The sample includes hundreds of thousands of clones, 13% seen only once; the top ten take about 0.02%. Every single donor gave one heparinised blood draw, and these averaged roughly 100 mL.

The sample was naive CD4+ T cells from blood. This clonotype was sampled from a man between 18 and 29 years old with type 1 diabetes. This chain links TRBV7-2 with TRBJ1-2; D not certain. CDR3 nucleotides: TGTGCCAGCAGCTCGAGGGAGACCGTTACTTACTATGGCTACACCTTC. Its protein is CASSSRETVTYYGYTF.